The TCR beta chain under discussion was sequenced for a study of blood T cell repertoires in COVID-19. Original handling: How many nucleated cells were present was estimated from reference gene primer amplification. TCRdb's copy holds only in-frame clones and misses some; the assay was immunoSEQ multiplex PCR. For V, J and clone size, that table is used; D and trimming come from the DNA. The sample yields hundreds of thousands of clones, about 84% seen once. The germline V gene encodes CDR1 MGHDK and CDR2 SYGVNS. The CDR3 contains 14 residues. The ends were cut back, 4 bases at V and 3 bases at J, with 12 bases in the middle. The study recruited people aged about 18 to 90 years across about two dozen US areas. Participant-given clinical history determined each cohort assignment. This clone has a count of ten or more.

The receptor was isolated from a woman aged 50 to 60 who had recovered from COVID-19. The V gene is TRBV25-1, the J gene TRBJ1-2, with a weak D call TRBD1 (5 bases). Sequencing used PBMCs or T cells enriched from blood (not recorded which). As DNA, the CDR3 is TGTGCCAGCAGTGTCGGGGGGAGGTACTATGGCTACACCTTC. As protein: CASSVGGRYYGYTF.